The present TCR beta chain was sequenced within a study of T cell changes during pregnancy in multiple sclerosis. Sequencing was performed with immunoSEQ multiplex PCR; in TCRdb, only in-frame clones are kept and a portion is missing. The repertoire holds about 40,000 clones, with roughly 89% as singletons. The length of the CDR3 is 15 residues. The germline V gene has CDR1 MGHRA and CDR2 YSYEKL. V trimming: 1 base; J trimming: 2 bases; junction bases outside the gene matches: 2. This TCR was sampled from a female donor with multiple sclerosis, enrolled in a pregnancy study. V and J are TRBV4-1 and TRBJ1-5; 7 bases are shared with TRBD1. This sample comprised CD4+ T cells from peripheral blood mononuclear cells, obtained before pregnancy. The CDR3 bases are TGCGCCAGCAGCCAAGGAACAGGGGGCAATCAGCCCCAGCATTTT. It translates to CASSQGTGGNQPQHF.